This TCR beta chain was retrieved from a study of brain T cells in children with intractable seizures. Trimming took off 2 bases at V and 1 base at J, with 8 bases between the two ends. The CDR3 is 14 residues long. Germline V gene data show CDR1 as MGHRA and CDR2 as YSYEKL. The data were produced by immunoSEQ multiplex PCR, yet TCRdb's version contains in-frame clones alone and is incomplete. The sample records 50,000 to 80,000 clones, roughly 95% being singletons. The sequence derives from a boy under two years old with focal cortical dysplasia and intractable seizures. This sample comprised peripheral blood, obtained at surgery. This chain links TRBV4-1 with TRBJ1-1; no clear D gene. CDR3 loop: CASSQFLRNTEAFF. CDR3 DNA sequence: TGCGCCAGCAGCCAATTTTTACGGAACACTGAAGCTTTCTTT.